This T cell receptor beta chain was obtained from a study of T cell changes during pregnancy in multiple sclerosis. The germline gives CDR1 KGHSH, CDR2 LQKENI. V was cut by 2 bases and J by 2 bases, with 14 bases left in between. This CDR3 has 16 amino acids. This clone was picked up one time. TCRdb keeps only in-frame clones here, not all; method: immunoSEQ multiplex PCR. Of tens of thousands of clones listed, more than 90% are singletons. The source is a female donor with multiple sclerosis, enrolled in a pregnancy study. The starting material was peripheral blood, obtained in the second trimester of pregnancy. The chain links TRBV18 to TRBJ2-3; D is perhaps TRBD2 (6 bases). The CDR3 sequence: CASSPVQLADTDTQYF. The CDR3 bases are TGTGCCAGCTCACCAGTCCAACTAGCAGACACAGATACGCAGTATTTT.